The sequence of this TCR beta chain was determined in a study of early T cells in non-severe SARS-CoV-2 infection. The CDR3 extends over 14 amino acids. Trimming shortened V by 6 bases and J by 0 bases, and 9 bases separated the two germline ends. CDR1 and CDR2 from the germline V gene are MDHEN and SYDVKM. TCRdb called the 5' RACE reads again in MiXCR, with one record for every CDR3 protein. The sample has tens of thousands of distinct CDR3 sequences; less than 15% are singletons. The receptor was isolated from an adult who was a healthcare worker with PCR-confirmed SARS-CoV-2 infection or an uninfected control (not recorded which). The material was whole blood, obtained at baseline. The V and J genes are TRBV28 and TRBJ1-3, with TRBD1 as a possible D gene (6 bases). CDR3 coding DNA: TGTGCCAGCAGCATGGACAGCTCTGGAAACACCATATATTTT. This encodes CASSMDSSGNTIYF.